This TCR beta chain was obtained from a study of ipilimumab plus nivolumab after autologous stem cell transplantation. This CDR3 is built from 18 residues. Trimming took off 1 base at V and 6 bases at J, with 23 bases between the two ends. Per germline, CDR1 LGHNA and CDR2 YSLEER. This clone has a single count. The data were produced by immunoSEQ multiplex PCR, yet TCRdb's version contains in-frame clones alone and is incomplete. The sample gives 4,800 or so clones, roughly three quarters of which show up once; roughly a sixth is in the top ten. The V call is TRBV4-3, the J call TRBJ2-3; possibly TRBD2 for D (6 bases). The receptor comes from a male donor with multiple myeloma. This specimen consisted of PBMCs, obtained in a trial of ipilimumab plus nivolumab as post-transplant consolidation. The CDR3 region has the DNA TGCGCCAGCAGCCAAGCCCTCCCAGGTAGCGCCGGGAGCGATACGCAGTATTTT. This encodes CASSQALPGSAGSDTQYF.